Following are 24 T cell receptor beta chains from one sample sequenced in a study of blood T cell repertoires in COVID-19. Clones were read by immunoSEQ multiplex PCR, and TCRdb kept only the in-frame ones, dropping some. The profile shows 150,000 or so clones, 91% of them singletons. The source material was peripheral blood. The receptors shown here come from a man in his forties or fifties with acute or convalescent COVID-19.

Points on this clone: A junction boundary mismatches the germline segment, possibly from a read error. The CDR3: CASSLTGLAGELFF. The CDR3 DNA follows: TGTGCCAGCAGCTTAACGGGGCTAGCGGGAGAGCTGTTCTTC. The chain recombines TRBV11-2 with TRBJ2-1, with TRBD2 matching 10 bases. Germline V gene data show CDR1 as SGHAT and CDR2 as FQNNGV. The CDR3 extends over 14 amino acids.

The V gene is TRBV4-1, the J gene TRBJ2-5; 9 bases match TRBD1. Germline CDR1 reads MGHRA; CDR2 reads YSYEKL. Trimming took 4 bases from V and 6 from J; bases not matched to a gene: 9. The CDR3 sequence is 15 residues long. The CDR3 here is CASSPTGGPHKTQYF. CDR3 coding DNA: TGCGCCAGCAGCCCGACAGGGGGGCCGCATAAGACCCAGTACTTC.

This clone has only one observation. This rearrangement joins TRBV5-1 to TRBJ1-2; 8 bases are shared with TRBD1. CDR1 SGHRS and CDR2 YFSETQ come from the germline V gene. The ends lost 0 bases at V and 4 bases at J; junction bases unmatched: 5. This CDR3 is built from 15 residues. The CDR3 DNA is TGCGCCAGCAGCTTGGCCGGACAGGGAACCTATGGCTACACCTTC. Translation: CASSLAGQGTYGYTF.

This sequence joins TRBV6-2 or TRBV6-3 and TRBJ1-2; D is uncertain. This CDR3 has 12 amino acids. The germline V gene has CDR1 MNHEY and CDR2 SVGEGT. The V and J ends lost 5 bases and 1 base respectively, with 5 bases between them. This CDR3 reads CASSQYNYGYTF. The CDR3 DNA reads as TGTGCCAGCAGTCAGTATAACTATGGCTACACCTTC.

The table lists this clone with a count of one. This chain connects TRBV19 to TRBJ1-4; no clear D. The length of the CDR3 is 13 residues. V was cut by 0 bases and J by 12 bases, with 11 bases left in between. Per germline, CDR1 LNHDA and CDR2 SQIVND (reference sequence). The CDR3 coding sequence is TGTGCCAGTAGTATAGACGGCGGGGTTCAACTGTTTTTT. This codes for CASSIDGGVQLFF.

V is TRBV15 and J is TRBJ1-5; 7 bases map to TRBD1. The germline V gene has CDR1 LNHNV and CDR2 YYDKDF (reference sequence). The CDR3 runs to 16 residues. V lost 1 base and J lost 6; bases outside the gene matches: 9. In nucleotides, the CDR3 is TGTGCCACCAGCAGAGTGTGGAGAGGGGGCGGTCAGCCCCAGCATTTT. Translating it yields CATSRVWRGGGQPQHF.

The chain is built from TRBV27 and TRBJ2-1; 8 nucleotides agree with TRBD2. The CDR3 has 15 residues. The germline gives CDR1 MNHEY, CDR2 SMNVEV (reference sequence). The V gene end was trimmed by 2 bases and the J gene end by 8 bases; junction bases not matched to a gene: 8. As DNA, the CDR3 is TGTGCCAGCAGTTTAAGGACTAGCTATGGCCATGAGCAGTTCTTC. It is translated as CASSLRTSYGHEQFF.

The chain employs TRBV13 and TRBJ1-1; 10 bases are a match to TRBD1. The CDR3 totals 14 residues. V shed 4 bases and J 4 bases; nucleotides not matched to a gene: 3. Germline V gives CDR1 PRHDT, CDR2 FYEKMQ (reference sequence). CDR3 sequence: CASSWDRGSTEAFF. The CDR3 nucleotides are TGTGCCAGCAGCTGGGACAGGGGAAGCACTGAAGCTTTCTTT.

The CDR3 region has the DNA TGCGCCAGCAGCTTGTCGGGACAGACCCAAGAGACCCAGTACTTC. Translation gives CASSLSGQTQETQYF. V is TRBV5-1 and J is TRBJ2-5; TRBD1 agrees at 7 bases. This CDR3 is 15 amino acids long. V dropped 1 base and J dropped 1; count of bases not matched to a gene: 4. Germline V CDR1 and CDR2: SGHRS, YFSETQ.

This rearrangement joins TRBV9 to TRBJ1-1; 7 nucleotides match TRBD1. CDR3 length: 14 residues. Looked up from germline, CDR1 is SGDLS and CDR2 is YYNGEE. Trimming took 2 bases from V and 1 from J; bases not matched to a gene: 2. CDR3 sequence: CASSVGQQNTEAFF. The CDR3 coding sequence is TGTGCCAGCAGCGTGGGACAGCAGAACACTGAAGCTTTCTTT.

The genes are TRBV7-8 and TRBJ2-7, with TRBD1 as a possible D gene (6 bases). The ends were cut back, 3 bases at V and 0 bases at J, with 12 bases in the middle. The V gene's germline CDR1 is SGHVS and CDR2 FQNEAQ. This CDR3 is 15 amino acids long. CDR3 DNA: TGTGCCAGCAGCTTGCCGGGACAAAGCTCCTACGAGCAGTACTTC. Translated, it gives CASSLPGQSSYEQYF.

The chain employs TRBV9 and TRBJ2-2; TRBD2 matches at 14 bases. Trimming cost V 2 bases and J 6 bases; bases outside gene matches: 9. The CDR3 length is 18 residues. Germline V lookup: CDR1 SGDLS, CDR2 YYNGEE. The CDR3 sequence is CASSVPRLAGGPAGELFF. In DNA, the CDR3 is TGTGCCAGCAGCGTCCCTAGACTAGCGGGAGGGCCAGCCGGGGAGCTGTTTTTT.

The CDR3 DNA is TGTGCCAGCAGCCCTACTAGCGGGAGGGCATACAATGAGCAGTTCTTC. Translated, it gives CASSPTSGRAYNEQFF. The J gene is TRBJ2-1, the V gene TRBV9, with 13 bases matching TRBD2. Germline CDR1 reads SGDLS; CDR2 reads YYNGEE. The length of the CDR3 is 16 residues. V lost 4 bases and J lost 4; bases outside the gene matches: 5.

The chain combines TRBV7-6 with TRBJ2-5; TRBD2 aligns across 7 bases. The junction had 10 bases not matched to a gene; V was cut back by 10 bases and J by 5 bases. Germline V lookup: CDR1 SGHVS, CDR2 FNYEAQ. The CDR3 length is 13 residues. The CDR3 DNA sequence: TGTGCCACCTCTTGGGGGGGTAGCGAGACCCAGTACTTC. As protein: CATSWGGSETQYF.

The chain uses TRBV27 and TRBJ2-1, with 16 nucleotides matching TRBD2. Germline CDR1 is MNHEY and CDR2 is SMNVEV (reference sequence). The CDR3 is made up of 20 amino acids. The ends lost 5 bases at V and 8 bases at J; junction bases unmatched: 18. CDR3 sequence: CASSRQTPGLAGGPSYEQFF. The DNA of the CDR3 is TGTGCCAGCAGTCGACAAACACCGGGACTAGCGGGAGGGCCTAGCTATGAGCAGTTCTTC.

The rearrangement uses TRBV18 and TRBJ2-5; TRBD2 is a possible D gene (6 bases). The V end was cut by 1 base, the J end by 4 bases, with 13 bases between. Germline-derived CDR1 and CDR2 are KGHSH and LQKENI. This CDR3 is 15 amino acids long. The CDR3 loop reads CASSPRPGTGETQYF. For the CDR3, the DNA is TGTGCCAGCTCACCACGACCGGGGACTGGAGAGACCCAGTACTTC. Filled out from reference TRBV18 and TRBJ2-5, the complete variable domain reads NAGVMQNPRHLVRRRGQEARLRCSPMKGHSHVYWYRQLPEEGLKFMVYLQKENIIDESGMPKERFSAEFPKEGPSILRIQQVVRGDSAAYFCASSPRPGTGETQYFGPGTRLLVL.

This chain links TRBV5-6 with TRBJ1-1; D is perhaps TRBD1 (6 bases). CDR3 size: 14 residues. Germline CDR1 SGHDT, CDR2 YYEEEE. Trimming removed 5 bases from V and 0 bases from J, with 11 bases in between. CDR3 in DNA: TGTGCCAGCAGAGAGGACAGATTGAACACTGAAGCTTTCTTT. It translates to CASREDRLNTEAFF.

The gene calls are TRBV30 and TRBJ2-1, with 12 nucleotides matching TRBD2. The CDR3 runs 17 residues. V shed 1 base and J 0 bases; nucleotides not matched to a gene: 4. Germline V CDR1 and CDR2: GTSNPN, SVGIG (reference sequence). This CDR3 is CAWSGLAGDSSYNEQFF. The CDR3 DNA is TGTGCCTGGAGTGGACTAGCGGGGGATAGCTCCTACAATGAGCAGTTCTTC.

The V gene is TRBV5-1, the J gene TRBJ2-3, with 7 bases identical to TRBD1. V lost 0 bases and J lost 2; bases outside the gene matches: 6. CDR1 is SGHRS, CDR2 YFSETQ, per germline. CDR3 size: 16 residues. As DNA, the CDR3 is TGCGCCAGCAGCTTGGAAAGGGACAGAGCCACAGATACGCAGTATTTT. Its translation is CASSLERDRATDTQYF.

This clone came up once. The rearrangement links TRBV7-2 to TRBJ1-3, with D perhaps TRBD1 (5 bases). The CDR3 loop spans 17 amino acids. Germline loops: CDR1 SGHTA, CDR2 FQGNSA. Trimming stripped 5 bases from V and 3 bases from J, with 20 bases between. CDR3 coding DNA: TGTGCCAGCAGCCCCCAGACAGAAACAAGGGATGGAAACACCATATATTTT. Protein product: CASSPQTETRDGNTIYF.

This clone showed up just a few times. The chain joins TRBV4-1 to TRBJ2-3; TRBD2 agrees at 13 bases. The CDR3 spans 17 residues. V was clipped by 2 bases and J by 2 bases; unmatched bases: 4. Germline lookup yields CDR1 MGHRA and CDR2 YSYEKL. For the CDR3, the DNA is TGCGCCAGCAGCCAACGCGGACTAGCGGGAGACACAGATACGCAGTATTTT. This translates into CASSQRGLAGDTDTQYF.

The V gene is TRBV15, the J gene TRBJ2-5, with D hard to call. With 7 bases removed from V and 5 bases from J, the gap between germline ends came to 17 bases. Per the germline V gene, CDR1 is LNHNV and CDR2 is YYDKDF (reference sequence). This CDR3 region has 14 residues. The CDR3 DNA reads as TGTGCCACCACCTTCGAAGAGAGCCTTGAGACCCAGTACTTC. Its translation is CATTFEESLETQYF.

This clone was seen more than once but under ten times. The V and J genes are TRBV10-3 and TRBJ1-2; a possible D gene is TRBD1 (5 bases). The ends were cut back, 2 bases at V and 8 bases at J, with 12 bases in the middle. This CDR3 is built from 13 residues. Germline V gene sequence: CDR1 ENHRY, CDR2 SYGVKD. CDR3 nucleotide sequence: TGTGCCATCAGTGAGGTTCAGGGTTACGGCTACACCTTC. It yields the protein CAISEVQGYGYTF.

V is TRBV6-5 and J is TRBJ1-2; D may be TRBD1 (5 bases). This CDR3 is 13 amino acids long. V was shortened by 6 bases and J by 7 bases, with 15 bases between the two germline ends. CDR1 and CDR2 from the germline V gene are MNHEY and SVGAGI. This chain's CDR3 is CASSPTSGSGYTF. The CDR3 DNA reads TGTGCCAGCAGCCCCACCTCAGGGTCTGGCTACACCTTC.